This T cell receptor (beta chain) was recorded in a study of T cell repertoires in cytomegalovirus infection. Study findings and constraints: Adding up the frequency of public TCR beta families identified people who carried CMV plus the relevant HLA.

Trimming cost V 4 bases and J 6 bases; bases outside gene matches: 25. The CDR3 loop spans 20 amino acids. This clonotype occurred a few times. Its antigen is currently unknown. TCRdb re-analysed the reads in MiXCR, keeping a single row per CDR3 protein. Among approximately 910,000 distinct CDR3 sequences listed, 31% were seen once. V usage is TRBV23-1 and J usage is TRBJ2-3; 7 positions agree with TRBD1. TRBV23-1 carries the ORF label, with uncertain function. This sample comprised cultured CD8+ T cells from PBMCs, obtained from culture after CMV antigen stimulation. This TCR derives from a human donor in good health (CMV status not recorded). Some clones in this sample may be carry-over from other donors' samples. CDR3 residues: CASSLGGLRLEHRGSDTQYF. The CDR3 coding sequence is TGCGCCAGCAGTCTAGGTGGCTTACGCCTAGAACACAGGGGTTCCGATACGCAGTATTTT.